These 18 T cell receptor beta chains originate from one sample sequenced in a study of siplizumab effects on memory and regulatory T cells. TCRdb keeps only in-frame clones here, not all; method: immunoSEQ multiplex PCR. The sample lists some 100,000 clones; under 95% were seen once. Sequencing was carried out using CD8+ T cells sorted from blood. These TCRs come from a human donor in good health.

The chain employs TRBV19 and TRBJ1-1, with D possibly matching TRBD1 (5 bases). Germline assignment: CDR1 LNHDA and CDR2 SQIVND (reference sequence). The CDR3 is 16 residues long. V shed 3 bases and J shed 0 bases, with 14 bases lying between them. Written as DNA, the CDR3 is TGTGCCAGTAGTATGGGACCGGACGCCCTGAACACTGAAGCTTTCTTT. This translates into CASSMGPDALNTEAFF.

This clone has only one observation. V is TRBV6-5 and J is TRBJ2-2; D gene ambiguous. V lost 0 bases to trimming and J lost 1 base, with 3 bases between them. From germline, CDR1 is MNHEY and CDR2 SVGAGI. CDR3 length: 14 residues. The CDR3 DNA sequence: TGTGCCAGCAGTTACTCAGGGAACACCGGGGAGCTGTTTTTT. Encoded protein: CASSYSGNTGELFF.

The J gene is TRBJ1-1, the V gene TRBV19, with D unclear. Trimming shortened V by 3 bases and J by 4 bases, and 18 bases separated the two germline ends. The CDR3 length is 16 residues. CDR1 is LNHDA and CDR2 is SQIVND in the germline V gene (reference sequence). The CDR3 sequence: CASSIVLVGLGTEAFF. The CDR3 DNA sequence: TGTGCCAGTAGTATTGTTTTGGTAGGCCTCGGCACTGAAGCTTTCTTT.

The genes are TRBV7-9 and TRBJ2-2, with 8 bases aligning to TRBD1. V lost 4 bases to trimming and J lost 5 bases; unmatched junction nucleotides: 6. The germline V gene encodes CDR1 SEHNR and CDR2 FQNEAQ (reference sequence). There are 15 residues in the CDR3. The CDR3 reads CASSSTRTGTGELFF. CDR3 DNA: TGTGCCAGCAGCTCGACTCGGACAGGGACCGGGGAGCTGTTTTTT. Drawing the rest from reference TRBV7-9 and TRBJ2-2, the complete variable domain is DTGVSQNPRHKITKRGQNVTFRCDPISEHNRLYWYRQTLGQGPEFLTYFQNEAQLEKSRLLSDRFSAERPKGSFSTLEIQRTEQGDSAMYLCASSSTRTGTGELFFGEGSRLTVL.

The chain links TRBV19 to TRBJ1-1; D unclear. Germline V lookup: CDR1 LNHDA, CDR2 SQIVND (reference sequence). V was pared by 3 bases and J by 5 bases, with 13 bases between. This CDR3 has 14 amino acids. The CDR3 loop is CASSIGQTGTEAFF. CDR3 DNA: TGTGCCAGTAGTATCGGGCAGACGGGGACTGAAGCTTTCTTT.

This sequence joins TRBV11-2 and TRBJ2-1; D gene uncertain. This CDR3 is 12 amino acids long. Germline loops: CDR1 SGHAT, CDR2 FQNNGV. V shed 5 bases and J shed 9 bases, with 11 bases lying between them. The CDR3: CASSLRNPEQFF. The CDR3 DNA sequence: TGTGCCAGCAGCCTAAGAAATCCTGAGCAGTTCTTC.

The chain couples TRBV6-5 to TRBJ1-3; 7 bases align to TRBD1. V shed 4 bases, J shed 0 bases, and the junction held 3 bases outside the gene matches. Germline loops: CDR1 MNHEY, CDR2 SVGAGI. The CDR3 has 15 residues. The CDR3 DNA is TGTGCCAGCAGTTCCTCAGGGGGCTCTGGAAACACCATATATTTT. It specifies CASSSSGGSGNTIYF.

This sequence joins TRBV7-8 and TRBJ2-1; the D gene is possibly TRBD1 (6 bases). The V gene's germline CDR1 is SGHVS and CDR2 FQNEAQ. This CDR3 spans 15 amino acids. V was cut by 2 bases and J by 4 bases, with 12 bases left in between. The CDR3: CASSLYAGEYNEQFF. The CDR3 DNA reads as TGTGCCAGCAGCTTATATGCAGGGGAATACAATGAGCAGTTCTTC.

This rearrangement joins TRBV12-5 to TRBJ1-2; D is ambiguous. The ends were cut back, 5 bases at V and 4 bases at J, with 8 bases in the middle. Looked up from germline, CDR1 is LGHNT and CDR2 is FRNRAP. The CDR3 contains 12 residues. CDR3 residues: CASGTTAYGYTF. CDR3 coding DNA: TGTGCTAGTGGTACCACGGCCTATGGCTACACCTTC.

V usage is TRBV9 and J usage is TRBJ2-7, with 9 bases aligning to TRBD2. The V gene end was trimmed by 5 bases and the J gene end by 2 bases; junction bases not matched to a gene: 8. CDR3 size: 15 residues. From germline, CDR1 is SGDLS and CDR2 YYNGEE. This CDR3 reads CASRESGRLTYEQYF. The CDR3, as DNA: TGTGCCAGCAGGGAGAGCGGGAGGCTTACCTACGAGCAGTACTTC.

The chain employs TRBV21-1 and TRBJ2-4; no check of the table's D call, TRBD1, against the DNA was made. TRBV21-1 is listed as a pseudogene. CDR3 length: 14 residues. This CDR3 reads CASSKGRARDIQYF. CDR3 bases: TGTGCCAGCAGCAAAGGCAGGGCGCGCGACATTCAGTACTTC.

The V call is TRBV7-2, the J call TRBJ2-1; 7 nucleotides align to TRBD2. The germline V gene has CDR1 SGHTA and CDR2 FQGNSA. V shed 3 bases and J 5 bases; nucleotides not matched to a gene: 10. The CDR3 is 16 residues long. Here the CDR3 reads CASSFSVAGPNNEQFF. The CDR3 DNA is TGTGCCAGCAGCTTTTCGGTAGCGGGTCCTAACAATGAGCAGTTCTTC.

This clone has just a few counts. This chain joins TRBV15 and TRBJ1-1; D uncertain. Germline CDR1 reads LNHNV; CDR2 reads YYDKDF (reference sequence). CDR3 size: 13 residues. V lost 1 base, J lost 8 bases, and 11 bases lay in between. The CDR3 sequence is CATSRGGSTEAFF. For the CDR3, the DNA is TGTGCCACCAGCAGAGGTGGGAGCACCGAAGCTTTCTTT.

This clone is a singleton in its sample. This sequence joins TRBV11-1 and TRBJ2-7; D is perhaps TRBD1 (5 bases). V was trimmed by 0 bases and J by 2 bases, leaving 8 bases between them. In germline, CDR1 is SGHAT, CDR2 FQDESV (reference sequence). The CDR3 is 14 residues long. The CDR3 coding sequence is TGTGCCAGCAGCTTAGCGTGGACAACCTACGAGCAGTACTTC. This gives the protein CASSLAWTTYEQYF.

Here the CDR3 reads CASSYERGPSILYGYTF. CDR3 DNA sequence: TGTGCCAGCAGTTATGAAAGGGGCCCCTCGATACTTTATGGCTACACCTTC. The chain employs TRBV28 and TRBJ1-2; D may be TRBD1 (5 bases). In germline, CDR1 is MDHEN, CDR2 SYDVKM. V lost 4 bases and J 5 bases, leaving 23 bases between the germline ends. This CDR3 comprises 17 residues.

The chain joins TRBV5-1 to TRBJ2-4, with unresolved D. CDR3 length: 12 residues. V was pared by 0 bases and J by 14 bases, with 12 bases between. Germline V lookup: CDR1 SGHRS, CDR2 YFSETQ. The CDR3: CASSLEGRWEYF. In DNA form, the CDR3 reads TGCGCCAGCAGCTTGGAAGGTAGGTGGGAGTACTTC.

This sequence joins TRBV19 and TRBJ2-1, with TRBD1 matching 11 bases. V dropped 7 bases and J dropped 0; count of bases not matched to a gene: 5. The CDR3 length is 16 residues. Per germline, CDR1 LNHDA and CDR2 SQIVND (reference sequence). In DNA, the CDR3 is TGTGCCAGTACCATGGGGACAGGGGGCTCCTACAATGAGCAGTTCTTC. This translates into CASTMGTGGSYNEQFF.

The V call is TRBV4-1, the J call TRBJ2-7; a weak D match, TRBD2 (5 bases). The CDR3 covers 15 residues. V was clipped by 3 bases and J by 6 bases, with 18 bases between them. CDR1 is MGHRA and CDR2 is YSYEKL in the germline V gene. The CDR3 sequence: CASSQPLGGYGEQYF. CDR3 DNA: TGCGCCAGCAGCCAGCCCCTAGGAGGCTATGGCGAGCAGTACTTC.